A single sample gave rise to the 3 T cell receptor beta chains below, sequenced in a study of blood T cell repertoires in COVID-19. Method: immunoSEQ multiplex PCR; TCRdb's copy keeps in-frame clones and lacks some. Of about 240,000 clones listed, 83% were seen once; the top ten hold less than 6.5%. Sequences were obtained from peripheral blood. These TCRs come from a human donor in a cohort sampled during active COVID-19.

The CDR3 DNA sequence: TGTGCCAGCAGCTTAGGGACAGGGGGGAATGAAAAACTGTTTTTT. Protein sequence: CASSLGTGGNEKLFF. The chain joins TRBV11-2 to TRBJ1-4; 10 bases agree with TRBD1. V shed 1 base and J 5 bases; nucleotides not matched to a gene: 1. The CDR3 has 15 amino acids. Germline loops: CDR1 SGHAT, CDR2 FQNNGV. Full variable domain (outside the CDR3, taken from reference TRBV11-2 and TRBJ1-4): EAGVAQSPRYKIIEKRQSVAFWCNPISGHATLYWYQQILGQGPKLLIQFQNNGVVDDSQLPKDRFSAERLKGVDSTLKIQPAKLEDSAVYLCASSLGTGGNEKLFFGSGTQLSVL.

The CDR3 region has the DNA TGCGCCAGCAGTGTAGGACAGGGACATTCACCCCTCCACTTT. Translated: CASSVGQGHSPLHF. The chain is built from TRBV10-2 and TRBJ1-6; 8 nucleotides agree with TRBD1. Germline V gene sequence: CDR1 WSHSY, CDR2 SAAADI. CDR3 length: 14 amino acids. With 4 bases clipped from V and 8 bases from J, the junction kept 4 bases outside the gene matches.

The chain uses TRBV5-1 and TRBJ2-1, with 10 bases aligning to TRBD2. The CDR3 consists of 15 residues. Germline V lookup: CDR1 SGHRS, CDR2 YFSETQ. J was trimmed by 7 bases and V by 4 bases; bases with no gene match: 8. The CDR3 coding sequence is TGCGCCAGCAGCCGGCTAGCGGGAGAGATTAATGAGCAGTTCTTC. It specifies CASSRLAGEINEQFF.